The 5 T cell receptor beta chains given below trace back to one sample, sequenced in a study of OX40 agonist ivuxolimab in advanced cancers. Using immunoSEQ multiplex PCR, the repertoire was profiled, and TCRdb retains in-frame clones only, with some absent. The table records fewer than 85,000 clones, around 86% of them present only once. Here the sequenced sample was CD4+ or CD8+ T cells sorted from blood, taken in a trial of the OX40 agonist ivuxolimab. The receptors shown here come from an adult with an advanced solid tumor such as melanoma, head and neck, liver or kidney cancer.

This chain links TRBV4-2 with TRBJ2-2; no firm D call. The CDR3 runs 15 residues. Germline V gene lookup returns CDR1 LGHNA and CDR2 YNFKEQ. Trimming took off 1 base at V and 4 bases at J, with 10 bases between the two ends. The CDR3 sequence is CASSQGLRVTGELFF. CDR3 coding DNA: TGTGCCAGCAGCCAAGGCTTGAGAGTCACCGGGGAGCTGTTTTTT.

The chain uses TRBV28 and TRBJ2-7; 9 nucleotides align to TRBD1. The J segment lost 5 bases and the V segment lost 7 bases, leaving 12 bases of the junction unmatched. This CDR3 has 15 amino acids. Germline V CDR1 and CDR2: MDHEN, SYDVKM. The CDR3 loop is CASTLPGQGFHEQYF. The CDR3 DNA sequence: TGTGCCAGCACCTTGCCGGGACAGGGTTTTCACGAGCAGTACTTC. The full variable domain, in which reference TRBV28 and TRBJ2-7 provide the parts outside the CDR3, is DVKVTQSSRYLVKRTGEKVFLECVQDMDHENMFWYRQDPGLGLRLIYFSYDVKMKEKGDIPEGYSVSREKKERFSLILESASTNQTSMYLCASTLPGQGFHEQYFGPGTRLTVT.

This clone appeared a single time. The chain carries TRBV5-1 and TRBJ2-4, with 9 bases aligning to TRBD1. The V segment lost 2 bases and the J segment 0 bases; nucleotides outside the gene matches: 3. Germline CDR1 SGHRS, CDR2 YFSETQ. This CDR3 comprises 16 residues. CDR3 in DNA: TGCGCCAGCAGCTTTCGGGACAGGGAAGCCAAAAACATTCAGTACTTC. Its translation is CASSFRDREAKNIQYF.

The chain combines TRBV28 with TRBJ1-1; D call uncertain. Germline values: CDR1 MDHEN, CDR2 SYDVKM. The CDR3 consists of 11 residues. Trimming shortened V by 2 bases and J by 8 bases, and 6 bases separated the two germline ends. In nucleotides, the CDR3 is TGTGCCAGCAGTTTACTCGCAGAAGCTTTCTTT. It yields the protein CASSLLAEAFF.

On this clone itself: The junction shows a germline mismatch at one end, possibly a read error. The chain is built from TRBV9 and TRBJ2-1; tentatively, D is TRBD2 (6 bases). The CDR3 extends over 14 amino acids. Germline V CDR1 and CDR2: SGDLS, YYNGEE. The CDR3 nucleotides read TGTGCCAGCAGCTCCGGGACTGATTCTTCGACGGGGATCTTC. This translates into CASSSGTDSSTGIF.